This TCR beta chain derives from a study of shared clonotypes between healthy human individuals. Study-wide results and caveats: Larger estimated richness was generally recorded for naive subsets relative to memory subsets.

This was a deep-level run. A roughly 200 ng quantity of DNA, about 30,000 T cell genomes, went into the sorted-subset replicate PCRs. Profiling relied on immunoSEQ multiplex PCR, and the TCRdb table lists in-frame clones only, not all of them. The sample lists about 2,500,000 clones; roughly 92% were seen once. Of note for this clone: Its antigen is currently unknown.

Both subsets, CD45RA+ naive and CD45RA-negative memory, were split from the CD4+ cells. The source material was naive CD4+ T cells sorted from blood. The subset denotes: CD45RA+ positively selected. This receptor was obtained from a man aged 18 to 29 in good health.

CDR3 nucleotides: TGTGCCAGCAGCTCAGGGCTGACTAATGAAAAACTGTTTTTT. Translation gives CASSSGLTNEKLFF. This chain links TRBV6-1 with TRBJ1-4, with a weak D call TRBD1 (5 bases). V lost 6 bases and J 2 bases, leaving 10 bases between the germline ends. CDR3 length equals 14 residues. The germline V gene encodes CDR1 MNHNS and CDR2 SASEGT.